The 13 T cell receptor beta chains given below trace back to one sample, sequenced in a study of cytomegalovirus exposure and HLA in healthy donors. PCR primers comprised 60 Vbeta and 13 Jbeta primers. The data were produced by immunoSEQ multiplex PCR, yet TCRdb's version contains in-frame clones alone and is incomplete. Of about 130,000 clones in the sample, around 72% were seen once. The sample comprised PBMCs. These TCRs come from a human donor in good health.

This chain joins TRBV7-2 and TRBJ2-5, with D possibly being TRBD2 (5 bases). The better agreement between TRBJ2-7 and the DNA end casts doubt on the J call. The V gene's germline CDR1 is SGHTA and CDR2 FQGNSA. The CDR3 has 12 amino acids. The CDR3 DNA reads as TGTGCCAGCACCCTAAGCGGATACGAGCAGTACTTC. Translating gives CASTLSGYEQYF.

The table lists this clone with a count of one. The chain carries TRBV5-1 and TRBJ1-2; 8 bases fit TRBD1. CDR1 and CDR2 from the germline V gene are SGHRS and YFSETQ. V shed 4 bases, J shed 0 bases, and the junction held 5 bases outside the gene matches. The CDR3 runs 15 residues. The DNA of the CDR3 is TGCGCCAGCAGCCACAGGACAGGGTCTAACTATGGCTACACCTTC. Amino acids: CASSHRTGSNYGYTF.

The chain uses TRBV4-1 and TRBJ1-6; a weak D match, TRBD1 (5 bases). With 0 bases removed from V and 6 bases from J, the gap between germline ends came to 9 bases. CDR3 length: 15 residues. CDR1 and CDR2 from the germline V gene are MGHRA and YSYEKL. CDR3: CASSQEGPGNSPLHF. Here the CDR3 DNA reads TGCGCCAGCAGCCAAGAGGGGCCTGGTAATTCACCCCTCCACTTT.

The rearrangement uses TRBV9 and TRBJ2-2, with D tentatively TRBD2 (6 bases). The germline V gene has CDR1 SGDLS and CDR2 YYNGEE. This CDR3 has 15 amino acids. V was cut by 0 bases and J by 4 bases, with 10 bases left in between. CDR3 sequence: CASSVVGGGTGELFF. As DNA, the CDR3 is TGTGCCAGCAGCGTAGTGGGAGGCGGCACCGGGGAGCTGTTTTTT.

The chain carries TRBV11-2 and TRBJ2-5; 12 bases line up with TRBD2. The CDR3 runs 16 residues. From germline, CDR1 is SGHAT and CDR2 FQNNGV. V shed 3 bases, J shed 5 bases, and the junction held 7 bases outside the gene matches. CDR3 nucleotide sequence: TGTGCCAGCAGCTTGGCCCTAGCGGGGGGGGTGGAGACCCAGTACTTC. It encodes CASSLALAGGVETQYF. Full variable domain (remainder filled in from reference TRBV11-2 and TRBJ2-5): EAGVAQSPRYKIIEKRQSVAFWCNPISGHATLYWYQQILGQGPKLLIQFQNNGVVDDSQLPKDRFSAERLKGVDSTLKIQPAKLEDSAVYLCASSLALAGGVETQYFGPGTRLLVL.

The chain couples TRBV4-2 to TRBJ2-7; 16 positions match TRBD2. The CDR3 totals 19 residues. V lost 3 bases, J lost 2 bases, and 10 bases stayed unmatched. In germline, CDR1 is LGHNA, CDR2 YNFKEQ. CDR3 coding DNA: TGTGCCAGCAGCCATGTACCGGGACTAGCGGGAGGGCAAACCTACGAGCAGTACTTC. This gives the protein CASSHVPGLAGGQTYEQYF.

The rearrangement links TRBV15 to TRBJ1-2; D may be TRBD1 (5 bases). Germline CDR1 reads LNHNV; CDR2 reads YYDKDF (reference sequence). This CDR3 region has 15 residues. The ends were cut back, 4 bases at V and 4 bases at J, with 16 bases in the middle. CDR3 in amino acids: CATSTPAEGTYGYTF. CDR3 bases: TGTGCCACCAGCACCCCGGCGGAGGGGACCTATGGCTACACCTTC.

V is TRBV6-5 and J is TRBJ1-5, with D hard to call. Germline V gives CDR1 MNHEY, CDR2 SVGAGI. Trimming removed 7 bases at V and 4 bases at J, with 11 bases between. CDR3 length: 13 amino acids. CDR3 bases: TGTGCCAGCAAAGGCGGCATGAATCAGCCCCAGCATTTT. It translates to CASKGGMNQPQHF.

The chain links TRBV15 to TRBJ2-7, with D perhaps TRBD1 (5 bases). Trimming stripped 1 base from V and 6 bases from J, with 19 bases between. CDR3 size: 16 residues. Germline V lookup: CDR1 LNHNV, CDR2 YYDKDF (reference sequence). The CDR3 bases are TGTGCCACCAGCAGAGCCCAGGGTGGCGGTCTCGGCGAGCAGTACTTC. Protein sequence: CATSRAQGGGLGEQYF.

The CDR3 spells CASSRDLDGIGQGAYEQYF. The CDR3 nucleotides are TGTGCCAGCAGTCGCGATCTGGACGGGATAGGACAGGGGGCATACGAGCAGTACTTC. J is TRBJ2-7 and V is TRBV9; 11 positions agree with TRBD1. Germline trimming cut 5 bases from V and 4 bases from J; bases unmatched to any gene: 20. The CDR3 is made up of 19 amino acids. The V gene's germline CDR1 is SGDLS and CDR2 YYNGEE.

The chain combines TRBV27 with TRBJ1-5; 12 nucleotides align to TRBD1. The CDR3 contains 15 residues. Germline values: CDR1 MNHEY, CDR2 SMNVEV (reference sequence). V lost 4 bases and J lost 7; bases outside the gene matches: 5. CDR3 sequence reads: CASSSGTGGGQPQHF. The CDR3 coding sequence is TGTGCCAGCAGTTCCGGGACAGGGGGCGGACAGCCCCAGCATTTT.

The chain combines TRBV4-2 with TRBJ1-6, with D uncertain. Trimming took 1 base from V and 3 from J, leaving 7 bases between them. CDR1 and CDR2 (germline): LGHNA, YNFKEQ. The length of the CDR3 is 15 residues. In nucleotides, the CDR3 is TGTGCCAGCAGCCAAGGGCACAGCTATAATTCACCCCTCCACTTT. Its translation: CASSQGHSYNSPLHF.

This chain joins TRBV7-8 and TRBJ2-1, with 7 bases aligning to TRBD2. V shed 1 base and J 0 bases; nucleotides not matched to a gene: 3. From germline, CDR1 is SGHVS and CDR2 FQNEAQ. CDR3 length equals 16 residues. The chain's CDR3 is CASSLEGGASYNEQFF. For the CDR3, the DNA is TGTGCCAGCAGCTTAGAGGGAGGGGCCTCCTACAATGAGCAGTTCTTC.